The T cell receptor beta chain described here comes from a study of PD-1 blockade in mismatch repair-deficient tumors. Every patient had mismatch repair deficiency by PCR or immunohistochemistry. The table came from immunoSEQ multiplex PCR; TCRdb's copy has only in-frame clones and leaves some out. The top ten clones hold approximately 5% of a sample with roughly 120,000 clones, more than 60% of them seen once. Trimming left V 2 bases short and J 0 bases short, with 8 bases between. This CDR3 contains 14 residues. CDR1 and CDR2 from the germline V gene are MGHDK and SYGVNS. The V gene is TRBV25-1, the J gene TRBJ2-7; D not resolved. The source was peripheral blood, collected just over 59 weeks after starting pembrolizumab. This clonotype was sampled from an adult with mismatch repair-deficient cancer. The CDR3, as DNA: TGTGCCAGCAGTGAACGTAAGAACTCCTACGAGCAGTACTTC. As protein: CASSERKNSYEQYF.